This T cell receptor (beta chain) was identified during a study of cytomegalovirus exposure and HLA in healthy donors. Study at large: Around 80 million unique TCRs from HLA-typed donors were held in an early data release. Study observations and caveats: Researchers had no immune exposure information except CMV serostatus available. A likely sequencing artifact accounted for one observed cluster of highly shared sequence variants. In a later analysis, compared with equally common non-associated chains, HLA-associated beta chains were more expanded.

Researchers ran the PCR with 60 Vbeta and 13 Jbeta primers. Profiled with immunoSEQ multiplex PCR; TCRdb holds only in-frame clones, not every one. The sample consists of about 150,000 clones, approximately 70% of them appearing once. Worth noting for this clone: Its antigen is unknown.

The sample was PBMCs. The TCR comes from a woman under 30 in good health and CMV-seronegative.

The CDR3 DNA is TGCGCCAGCAGCCTACAGGGTTACGAGCAGTACTTC. Translating gives CASSLQGYEQYF. This chain uses TRBV5-1 with TRBJ2-7; the D gene is possibly TRBD1 (6 bases). The V gene's germline CDR1 is SGHRS and CDR2 YFSETQ. CDR3 length: 12 residues. V lost 4 bases and J 4 bases, leaving 9 bases between the germline ends.